The 21 T cell receptor beta chains below come from one sample, sequenced in a study of blood T cell repertoires in COVID-19. TCRdb keeps only in-frame clones here, not all; method: immunoSEQ multiplex PCR. The table lists just over 80,000 clones, more than 60% of them singletons. Sequenced sample: peripheral blood. The receptor source for this set is a woman aged 80 or over with active or convalescent COVID-19.

This chain joins TRBV4-3 and TRBJ1-2, with 9 bases that match TRBD1. Germline V lookup: CDR1 LGHNA, CDR2 YSLEER. The CDR3 is 14 residues long. V lost 0 bases to trimming and J lost 7 bases; unmatched junction nucleotides: 3. CDR3 protein: CASSQDRDRVGYTF. DNA for the CDR3: TGCGCCAGCAGCCAAGACCGGGACAGGGTTGGCTACACCTTC.

The rearrangement links TRBV5-6 to TRBJ1-1; the match to TRBD1 covers 9 bases. The J segment lost 0 bases and the V segment lost 4 bases, leaving 13 bases of the junction unmatched. The CDR3 has 18 amino acids. The germline CDR1 and CDR2 sequences are SGHDT and YYEEEE. CDR3 in amino acids: CASSPSGQGAIMNTEAFF. The DNA for the CDR3 is TGTGCCAGCAGCCCATCGGGACAGGGCGCCATTATGAACACTGAAGCTTTCTTT.

The chain has TRBV5-1 and TRBJ2-3; a possible D gene is TRBD2 (6 bases). V was pared by 0 bases and J by 1 base, with 9 bases between. The length of the CDR3 is 15 residues. Germline V gene lookup returns CDR1 SGHRS and CDR2 YFSETQ. CDR3 sequence reads: CASSLDSGRTDTQYF. The CDR3 DNA is TGCGCCAGCAGCTTGGATAGCGGACGCACAGATACGCAGTATTTT.

The chain joins TRBV28 to TRBJ2-1; 11 nucleotides align to TRBD1. The V and J ends lost 6 bases and 9 bases, in that order; junction bases with no gene match: 10. CDR3 length equals 15 residues. CDR1 and CDR2 (germline): MDHEN, SYDVKM. CDR3 region: CASRGAWDRGAEQFF. Written as DNA, the CDR3 is TGTGCCAGCAGAGGAGCCTGGGACAGGGGGGCTGAGCAGTTCTTC.

This rearrangement joins TRBV6-1 to TRBJ1-5; D is possibly TRBD1 (6 bases). Trimming took 0 bases from V and 9 from J, leaving 12 bases between them. Germline V CDR1 and CDR2: MNHNS, SASEGT. The length of the CDR3 is 14 residues. The CDR3 protein is CASSEAGGRRPQHF. The CDR3 DNA reads TGTGCCAGCAGTGAAGCGGGGGGGCGGAGGCCCCAGCATTTT.

The chain recombines TRBV20-1 with TRBJ2-3, with D possibly being TRBD2 (5 bases). This CDR3 region has 13 residues. The ends were cut back, 3 bases at V and 7 bases at J, with 14 bases in the middle. The germline V gene has CDR1 DFQATT and CDR2 SNEGSKA (reference sequence). CDR3 DNA: TGCAGTGCTAGTGCCGTGGGGAGTAATACGCAGTATTTT. Protein: CSASAVGSNTQYF.

The chain has TRBV30 and TRBJ1-4, with D perhaps matching TRBD1 (6 bases). V was clipped by 3 bases and J by 8 bases, with 19 bases between them. CDR1 and CDR2 from the germline V gene are GTSNPN and SVGIG (reference sequence). This CDR3 region has 15 residues. The CDR3 loop is CAWSGGAGAWEKLFF. The CDR3 DNA follows: TGTGCCTGGAGCGGAGGTGCAGGGGCGTGGGAAAAACTGTTTTTT. The full variable domain, with the rest looked up from reference TRBV30 and TRBJ1-4, is SQTIHQWPATLVQPVGSPLSLECTVEGTSNPNLYWYRQAAGRGLQLLFYSVGIGQISSEVPQNLSASRPQDRQFILSSKKLLLSDSGFYLCAWSGGAGAWEKLFFGSGTQLSVL.

This chain joins TRBV14 and TRBJ2-3; possibly TRBD2 for D (7 bases). Germline CDR1 SGHDN, CDR2 FVKESK. Trimming left V 5 bases short and J 3 bases short, with 12 bases between. The CDR3 loop spans 14 amino acids. CDR3 in amino acids: CASSLGGPTDTQYF. Written as DNA, the CDR3 is TGTGCCAGCAGCTTGGGGGGGCCTACAGATACGCAGTATTTT.

The V call is TRBV7-9, the J call TRBJ1-1; D remains unclear. With 5 bases removed from V and 1 base from J, the gap between germline ends came to 8 bases. Germline V lookup: CDR1 SEHNR, CDR2 FQNEAQ (reference sequence). There are 13 residues in the CDR3. The CDR3 bases are TGTGCCAGCAGCAGCCGACAGAACACTGAAGCTTTCTTT. Translation gives CASSSRQNTEAFF. Looking up the rest from reference TRBV7-9 and TRBJ1-1 gives the full variable domain: DTGVSQNPRHKITKRGQNVTFRCDPISEHNRLYWYRQTLGQGPEFLTYFQNEAQLEKSRLLSDRFSAERPKGSFSTLEIQRTEQGDSAMYLCASSSRQNTEAFFGQGTRLTVV.

The chain recombines TRBV6-5 with TRBJ2-5, with 8 nucleotides matching TRBD1. The CDR3 spans 13 residues. The junction had 3 bases not matched to a gene; V was cut back by 5 bases and J by 4 bases. Germline V gene lookup returns CDR1 MNHEY and CDR2 SVGAGI. The CDR3 loop is CASSQGAGETQYF. CDR3 sequence (DNA): TGTGCCAGCAGTCAGGGGGCCGGAGAGACCCAGTACTTC.

The chain employs TRBV6-5 and TRBJ2-6, with D perhaps TRBD1 (6 bases). Trimming removed 2 bases at V and 15 bases at J, with 11 bases between. Germline V lookup: CDR1 MNHEY, CDR2 SVGAGI. This CDR3 has 12 amino acids. The CDR3 is CASSYGTSALTF. Written as DNA, the CDR3 is TGTGCCAGCAGTTACGGGACAAGTGCCCTGACTTTC.

The chain recombines TRBV7-9 with TRBJ2-5, with D perhaps matching TRBD1 (5 bases). Germline loops: CDR1 SEHNR, CDR2 FQNEAQ (reference sequence). The ends were cut back, 4 bases at V and 1 base at J, with 19 bases in the middle. The length of the CDR3 is 17 residues. The CDR3 bases are TGTGCCAGCAGCTCCGGCCTAGGGGTTAAGGTCCAAGAGACCCAGTACTTC. Amino acid sequence: CASSSGLGVKVQETQYF.

Concerning this clone: Other DNA sequences in this sample translate to the same CDR3. The chain recombines TRBV19 with TRBJ1-5; 8 bases line up with TRBD1. V lost 3 bases, J lost 2 bases, and 3 bases stayed unmatched. Germline-derived CDR1 and CDR2 are LNHDA and SQIVND (reference sequence). This CDR3 comprises 15 residues. CDR3 loop: CASSISTGGNQPQHF. The CDR3 DNA reads as TGTGCCAGTAGTATCTCGACAGGGGGCAATCAGCCCCAGCATTTT.

The chain couples TRBV12-3 or TRBV12-4 to TRBJ1-5; possible D gene TRBD1, 6 bases. V lost 5 bases and J 9 bases, leaving 14 bases between the germline ends. The CDR3 covers 13 residues. CDR3 amino acids: CASSQDSDGPQHF. CDR3 DNA: TGTGCCAGCAGTCAGGACAGTGATGGGCCCCAGCATTTT.

This clone was observed a handful of times. This chain joins TRBV20-1 and TRBJ2-7, with TRBD1 identical over 7 bases. Unmatched junction bases numbered 6, after V lost 3 bases and J lost 7 bases. Germline V gene data show CDR1 as DFQATT and CDR2 as SNEGSKA (reference sequence). This CDR3 contains 12 residues. CDR3 DNA sequence: TGCAGTGCTAGTGAGGGGGCGCGGGAGCAGTACTTC. This gives the protein CSASEGAREQYF.

This clone was detected only once. The chain has TRBV11-2 and TRBJ2-2, with 7 bases matching TRBD1. This CDR3 comprises 19 residues. V trimming: 1 base; J trimming: 1 base; junction bases outside the gene matches: 12. Germline CDR1 SGHAT, CDR2 FQNNGV. The CDR3 protein is CASSLVTWDSQQNTGELFF. The CDR3 nucleotides are TGTGCCAGCAGCTTAGTCACCTGGGACAGTCAGCAGAACACCGGGGAGCTGTTTTTT.

The chain joins TRBV2 to TRBJ1-5; possible D gene TRBD1, 5 bases. The length of the CDR3 is 13 residues. The V and J ends lost 3 bases and 4 bases respectively, with 7 bases between them. CDR1 is SNHLY and CDR2 is FYNNEI in the germline V gene. The CDR3 loop is CASSETENQPQHF. The CDR3 coding sequence is TGTGCCAGCAGTGAGACAGAAAATCAGCCCCAGCATTTT.

V gene TRBV7-9 combines with J gene TRBJ2-5; D perhaps matches TRBD2 (6 bases). Germline V CDR1 and CDR2: SEHNR, FQNEAQ (reference sequence). This CDR3 is built from 15 residues. The V and J ends lost 4 bases and 2 bases respectively, with 14 bases between them. The DNA of the CDR3 is TGTGCCAGCAGCTCGACTTGGAGGGCACAAGAGACCCAGTACTTC. This codes for CASSSTWRAQETQYF.

The chain carries TRBV4-3 and TRBJ2-7; 7 nucleotides align to TRBD2. V dropped 0 bases and J dropped 3; count of bases not matched to a gene: 2. Germline CDR1 is LGHNA and CDR2 is YSLEER. This CDR3 spans 14 amino acids. DNA of the CDR3: TGCGCCAGCAGCCAAGAGCGGGGGATCTACGAGCAGTACTTC. Translated, it gives CASSQERGIYEQYF.

The rearrangement joins TRBV24-1 to TRBJ2-2, with 8 bases lining up with TRBD2. This CDR3 has 19 amino acids. Trimming at V came to 4 bases and at J to 2 bases, leaving 14 bases not matched to a gene. Germline loops: CDR1 KGHDR, CDR2 SFDVKD. For the CDR3, the DNA is TGTGCCACCAGTGACCGCGTCCTCAGGGCGGGGGGAAACACCGGGGAGCTGTTTTTT. Protein: CATSDRVLRAGGNTGELFF.

This clone was counted between two and nine times. This sequence joins TRBV7-2 and TRBJ2-1; 10 bases are shared with TRBD1. Looked up from germline, CDR1 is SGHTA and CDR2 is FQGNSA. The CDR3 runs 15 residues. After removal of 5 bases from V and 5 bases from J, the junction contained 6 bases not matched to a gene. For the CDR3, the DNA is TGTGCCAGCAGCCGGGACAGGGGCTTAAACAATGAGCAGTTCTTC. Translation: CASSRDRGLNNEQFF.